This TCR beta chain was observed in a study of T cell responses to AZD1222 COVID-19 vaccine. The CDR3 extends over 12 amino acids. V was pared by 6 bases and J by 3 bases, with 8 bases between. CDR1 and CDR2 (germline): LGHNT, FRNRAP. Here immunoSEQ multiplex PCR was the method, and the copy in TCRdb shows in-frame clones only, minus some. The sample has 95,000 to 100,000 clones, 80% to 90% seen once; the top ten hold more than 8.5%. This clonotype originated in an adult who received the AZD1222 COVID-19 vaccine. V gene TRBV12-5 combines with J gene TRBJ1-1; D is ambiguous. The source was peripheral blood, collected 28 days after the second AZD1222 dose. CDR3 in DNA: TGTGCTAGTGGCCTCGAAGACACTGAAGCTTTCTTT. This encodes CASGLEDTEAFF.